A selection of T cell receptor beta chains follows, all from one sample in a study of CD8 T cells in Susac syndrome. TCRdb fed the immunoSEQ multiplex PCR reads into MiXCR, producing one record per CDR3 protein. The table includes 150,000 or so distinct CDR3 sequences, 95% detected once. Sequencing was done on a sample of CD4+ T cells from PBMCs. These receptors were collected from a human donor with Susac syndrome. Both conserved end residues are trimmed from each CDR3. The listing skips clone size in some rows; elsewhere it reads once, few, many or a size class.

V gene: TRBV9; J gene: TRBJ2-5; clone size: NA; CDR3 protein: ASSVTGNREETQY
V gene: TRBV5-1; J gene: TRBJ1-1; clone size: NA; CDR3 protein: ASSFGPPGTEAF
V gene: TRBV12-3/TRBV12-4; J gene: TRBJ1-6; clone size: NA; CDR3 protein: ASSLQGGGSPLH
V gene: TRBV9; J gene: TRBJ2-7; clone size: NA; CDR3 protein: ASSVAPDSVYEQY
V gene: TRBV23-1; J gene: TRBJ1-2; clone size: NA; CDR3 protein: ASSQSPGDTYYGYT
V gene: TRBV7-2; J gene: TRBJ2-3; clone size: once; CDR3 protein: ASTPTSGRADTQY
V gene: TRBV23-1; J gene: TRBJ2-2; clone size: NA; CDR3 protein: ASSQSCQEPGELF
V gene: TRBV25-1; J gene: TRBJ2-7; clone size: NA; CDR3 protein: ASSKGLSSYEQY
V gene: TRBV9; J gene: TRBJ1-1; clone size: once; CDR3 protein: ASSAGIQGWRGNTEAF
V gene: TRBV5-1; J gene: TRBJ2-1; clone size: NA; CDR3 protein: ASRPSEYNEQF
V gene: TRBV30; J gene: TRBJ1-1; clone size: NA; CDR3 protein: AWNGNTEAF
V gene: TRBV7-3; J gene: TRBJ1-1; clone size: NA; CDR3 protein: ASSPSANTEAF
V gene: TRBV11-1; J gene: TRBJ1-6; clone size: NA; CDR3 protein: ASSLAAGRNSPLH
V gene: TRBV2; J gene: TRBJ1-6; clone size: NA; CDR3 protein: ASATGLRSSWARSPLH
V gene: TRBV14; J gene: TRBJ1-3; clone size: NA; CDR3 protein: ASSQFTGYSGNTIY
V gene: TRBV3-1; J gene: TRBJ2-7; clone size: NA; CDR3 protein: ASATTYEQY
V gene: TRBV10-3; J gene: TRBJ1-1; clone size: NA; CDR3 protein: AIKGQGNTEAF
V gene: TRBV30; J gene: TRBJ2-3; clone size: NA; CDR3 protein: AWSGTSGTADTQY
V gene: TRBV10-3; J gene: TRBJ2-5; clone size: NA; CDR3 protein: AISESLAGQETQY
V gene: TRBV29-1; J gene: TRBJ2-3; clone size: NA; CDR3 protein: SVGRFDRGRADTQY
V gene: TRBV18; J gene: TRBJ2-5; clone size: NA; CDR3 protein: ASSPDGQETQY
V gene: TRBV5-4; J gene: TRBJ2-1; clone size: once; CDR3 protein: ASSLASSPQF
V gene: TRBV5-1; J gene: TRBJ2-3; clone size: NA; CDR3 protein: ASSLMASGGADTQY
V gene: TRBV30; J gene: TRBJ1-3; clone size: NA; CDR3 protein: AWSVGQPTTIY